Each of the 24 T cell receptor beta chains below was sequenced from the same sample in a study of T cells in Graves' hyperthyroidism and ophthalmopathy. RNA transcripts provided the source from which TCR beta CDR3 regions were amplified. A first-round RT-PCR of the TCR CDR3 used the HTBI primer set. TCRdb reanalysed the multiplex PCR reads using MiXCR and keeps one entry per CDR3 protein. The table records about half a million distinct CDR3 sequences, 15% to 20% of them present only once. Sequencing was done on a sample of blood. The receptors shown here come from a man aged 35-49 years with Graves' ophthalmopathy.

The rearrangement uses TRBV20-1 and TRBJ1-1; 8 bases line up with TRBD1. The CDR3 has 17 amino acids. The germline CDR1 and CDR2 sequences are DFQATT and SNEGSKA (reference sequence). The junction had 10 bases not matched to a gene; V was cut back by 0 bases and J by 1 base. CDR3 in DNA: TGCAGTGCTAGAGATTGGACAGGGTGGGTCGAGAACACTGAAGCTTTCTTT. Translation gives CSARDWTGWVENTEAFF.

This clonotype was detected ten times or more. The chain combines TRBV7-2 with TRBJ2-1; TRBD1 might be the D (6 bases). Germline CDR1 reads SGHTA; CDR2 reads FQGNSA. The CDR3 covers 14 residues. Trimming took off 7 bases at V and 8 bases at J, with 18 bases between the two ends. For the CDR3, the DNA is TGTGCCAGCACGAGGGGGAGTTTTTCCGATGAGCAGTTCTTC. Translated, it gives CASTRGSFSDEQFF.

This clonotype was seen more than once but under ten times. The chain recombines TRBV7-6 with TRBJ2-5, with TRBD2 identical over 15 bases. This CDR3 has 16 residues. The germline gives CDR1 SGHVS, CDR2 FNYEAQ. V lost 5 bases and J lost 4; bases outside the gene matches: 5. CDR3 amino acids: CASSPRTSGGAETQYF. The DNA for the CDR3 is TGTGCCAGCAGCCCCAGGACTAGCGGGGGGGCAGAGACCCAGTACTTC.

V usage is TRBV5-5 and J usage is TRBJ2-7, with 8 bases aligning to TRBD1. CDR3 size: 16 residues. Germline CDR1 reads SGHKS; CDR2 reads YYEKEE (reference sequence). J gave up 3 bases and V 1 base, and 9 bases lay outside the gene matches. The CDR3 nucleotides read TGTGCCAGCAGCTTGCCTAGTGGACAGGGCCTCTACGAGCAGTACTTC. Translating it yields CASSLPSGQGLYEQYF.

Of note for this clonotype: The CDR3 ends on some other residue instead of the conserved phenylalanine or tryptophan, so this is likely a read error. V usage is TRBV7-8 and J usage is TRBJ2-7, with D tentatively TRBD2 (5 bases). From germline, CDR1 is SGHVS and CDR2 FQNEAQ. The germline V and J ends were trimmed by 8 bases and 6 bases, with 11 bases remaining between them. The CDR3 loop spans 11 amino acids. The CDR3 DNA is TGTGCCAGCCGGGGATTTGGCGAGCAGTACTCC. Translation: CASRGFGEQYS.

This clonotype has only one observation. The chain joins TRBV29-1 to TRBJ2-3; D is possibly TRBD1 or TRBD2 (5 bases each). The CDR3 covers 12 residues. Germline CDR1 SQVTM, CDR2 ANQGSEA. V lost 8 bases and J lost 7, with 16 bases in between. The CDR3: CSHLGVTNTQYF. In DNA, the CDR3 is TGCAGCCATCTGGGGGTAACAAATACGCAGTATTTT.

This clonotype was observed many times. The chain uses TRBV2 and TRBJ2-3; 8 nucleotides match TRBD1. V gave up 8 bases and J gave up 3 bases; unmatched junction bases: 7. CDR1 and CDR2 (germline): SNHLY, FYNNEI. The CDR3 is 14 residues long. The CDR3 DNA is TGTGCCAGCGCGACCGGACAGGGAACAGATACGCAGTATTTT. Its protein is CASATGQGTDTQYF. Using reference TRBV2 and TRBJ2-3 for the parts outside the CDR3, the full variable domain is EPEVTQTPSHQVTQMGQEVILRCVPISNHLYFYWYRQILGQKVEFLVSFYNNEISEKSEIFDDQFSVERPDGSNFTLKIRSTKLEDSAMYFCASATGQGTDTQYFGPGTRLTVL.

This sequence joins TRBV5-4 and TRBJ2-1; D unclear. CDR1 is SGHNT and CDR2 is YYREEE in the germline V gene (reference sequence). The CDR3 has 13 residues. V lost 2 bases and J lost 9, with 12 bases in between. The CDR3 spells CASSFFRSSEQFF. DNA of the CDR3: TGTGCCAGCAGCTTTTTTAGGTCGAGTGAGCAGTTCTTC.

The chain uses TRBV10-3 and TRBJ1-4, with 8 bases lining up with TRBD1. Unmatched junction bases numbered 5, after V lost 0 bases and J lost 8 bases. The CDR3 spans 15 residues. The germline CDR1 and CDR2 sequences are ENHRY and SYGVKD. The CDR3 spells CAISESRGQAEKLFF. CDR3 coding DNA: TGTGCCATCAGTGAGTCCAGGGGACAGGCGGAAAAACTGTTTTTT.

There are a few counts of this clonotype. The chain carries TRBV5-1 and TRBJ2-3; 7 nucleotides line up with TRBD1. Germline assignment: CDR1 SGHRS and CDR2 YFSETQ. Trimming took 4 bases from V and 4 from J; bases not matched to a gene: 6. The CDR3 sequence is 14 residues long. The CDR3 region is CASSIGQEADTQYF. The CDR3 DNA follows: TGCGCCAGCAGCATAGGACAGGAGGCAGATACGCAGTATTTT.

This clonotype occurred many times. The CDR3 DNA sequence: TGTGCCAGCAGCTTAGAGAGAGTAGAGACCCAGTACTTC. Translating gives CASSLERVETQYF. This chain joins TRBV11-2 and TRBJ2-5; D uncertain. V lost 0 bases to trimming and J lost 4 bases, with 6 bases between them. CDR3 size: 13 residues. The germline CDR1 and CDR2 sequences are SGHAT and FQNNGV.

The table lists this clonotype with a few counts. The chain links TRBV5-1 to TRBJ2-3, with D possibly matching TRBD2 (7 bases). The ends were cut back, 0 bases at V and 6 bases at J, with 23 bases in the middle. Germline V gene lookup returns CDR1 SGHRS and CDR2 YFSETQ. There are 18 residues in the CDR3. CDR3 in DNA: TGCGCCAGCAGCTTGGCCCCTCGGGGGGCGTTGGGGGAGGATACGCAGTATTTT. Translating it yields CASSLAPRGALGEDTQYF.

This clonotype was counted ten times or more. J is TRBJ2-1 and V is TRBV7-9; 8 nucleotides agree with TRBD1. Trimming cost V 3 bases and J 3 bases; bases outside gene matches: 7. The CDR3 contains 16 residues. In germline, CDR1 is SEHNR, CDR2 FQNEAQ (reference sequence). For the CDR3, the DNA is TGTGCCAGCAGCTTTATGGGAGACAGGGGCTACAATGAGCAGTTCTTC. This encodes CASSFMGDRGYNEQFF. Full variable domain (outside the CDR3, taken from reference TRBV7-9 and TRBJ2-1): DTGVSQNPRHKITKRGQNVTFRCDPISEHNRLYWYRQTLGQGPEFLTYFQNEAQLEKSRLLSDRFSAERPKGSFSTLEIQRTEQGDSAMYLCASSFMGDRGYNEQFFGPGTRLTVL.

The chain links TRBV3-1 to TRBJ1-6, with D hard to call. The CDR3 consists of 14 residues. V was pared by 4 bases and J by 7 bases, with 11 bases between. From germline, CDR1 is LGHDT and CDR2 YNNKEL (reference sequence). The chain's CDR3 is CASSPGRVNSPLHF. The CDR3 DNA follows: TGTGCCAGCAGCCCTGGACGTGTCAATTCACCCCTCCACTTT.

The chain links TRBV12-5 to TRBJ1-1, with D uncertain. V was shortened by 2 bases and J by 6 bases, with 25 bases between the two germline ends. The CDR3 consists of 18 residues. Germline V gene data show CDR1 as LGHNT and CDR2 as FRNRAP. The CDR3 DNA sequence: TGTGCTAGTGGTTTGCCGTCTACGGGCAGTACAAAACGCTCTGAAGCTTTCTTT. This codes for CASGLPSTGSTKRSEAFF.

The table lists this clonotype with a few counts. This rearrangement joins TRBV4-3 to TRBJ1-6; possibly TRBD1 for D (6 bases). Germline-derived CDR1 and CDR2 are LGHNA and YSLEER. V shed 0 bases and J shed 6 bases, with 12 bases lying between them. The CDR3 covers 16 residues. The CDR3 protein is CASSQETGLPNSPLHF. DNA for the CDR3: TGCGCCAGCAGCCAAGAAACAGGGTTGCCTAATTCACCCCTCCACTTT.

The V call is TRBV6-1, the J call TRBJ2-3; D assignment may be TRBD1 or TRBD2 (5 bases each). The V end was cut by 6 bases, the J end by 6 bases, with 10 bases between. The CDR3 is 12 residues long. CDR1 and CDR2 (germline): MNHNS, SASEGT. The CDR3 loop is CASRMGDDTQYF. The CDR3 DNA reads as TGTGCCAGCAGAATGGGGGACGATACGCAGTATTTT.

J is TRBJ2-7 and V is TRBV6-1; D may be TRBD2 (6 bases). The CDR3 sequence is 13 residues long. The germline V gene has CDR1 MNHNS and CDR2 SASEGT. The CDR3 loop reads CATGSGDSYEQYF. CDR3 DNA: TGTGCTACGGGTAGCGGCGACTCCTACGAGCAGTACTTC.

This clonotype was observed a handful of times. This chain links TRBV6-2 or TRBV6-3 with TRBJ2-1; the match to TRBD2 covers 11 bases. Per germline, CDR1 MNHEY and CDR2 SVGEGT. The junction had 9 bases not matched to a gene; V was cut back by 2 bases and J by 0 bases. The CDR3 is 19 amino acids. CDR3 sequence (DNA): TGTGCCAGCAGTTACCAGACTAGCGGGGCCCTTAGCTCCTACAATGAGCAGTTCTTC. This gives the protein CASSYQTSGALSSYNEQFF.

This clonotype has only a few counts. The chain links TRBV7-9 to TRBJ2-5; TRBD1 might be the D (7 bases). In germline, CDR1 is SEHNR, CDR2 FQNEAQ (reference sequence). Between the trimmed V and J ends, which lost 10 bases and 5 bases, there was a span of 17 bases. This CDR3 has 13 amino acids. The DNA for the CDR3 is TGTGCCACCTCAGGGGGAGGTGGGGAGACCCAGTACTTC. This sequence encodes CATSGGGGETQYF.

This chain joins TRBV6-2 or TRBV6-3 and TRBJ2-7; the match to TRBD1 covers 8 bases. The CDR3 contains 14 residues. CDR1 and CDR2 from the germline V gene are MNHEY and SVGEGT. V dropped 7 bases and J dropped 6; count of bases not matched to a gene: 11. The DNA for the CDR3 is TGTGCCAGCACCCCCAGGGGGCCCCGGTTCGAGCAGTACTTC. Protein product: CASTPRGPRFEQYF.

This clonotype was seen only a few times. This chain uses TRBV18 with TRBJ2-1; 7 bases line up with TRBD1. The length of the CDR3 is 15 residues. CDR1 is KGHSH, CDR2 LQKENI, per germline. V shed 2 bases and J 5 bases; nucleotides not matched to a gene: 6. CDR3 loop: CASSPKTGLHNEQFF. The CDR3 DNA sequence: TGTGCCAGCTCACCAAAGACAGGGCTCCACAATGAGCAGTTCTTC. The entire variable domain, with the rest obtained from reference TRBV18 and TRBJ2-1, is as follows: NAGVMQNPRHLVRRRGQEARLRCSPMKGHSHVYWYRQLPEEGLKFMVYLQKENIIDESGMPKERFSAEFPKEGPSILRIQQVVRGDSAAYFCASSPKTGLHNEQFFGPGTRLTVL.

This clonotype was seen repeatedly, ten times or more. V and J are TRBV7-2 and TRBJ2-1; 7 nucleotides match TRBD2. V lost 8 bases and J lost 7; bases outside the gene matches: 11. The germline V gene encodes CDR1 SGHTA and CDR2 FQGNSA. This CDR3 has 14 residues. CDR3 sequence: CASLPGLHKNEQFF. The CDR3 DNA follows: TGTGCCAGCCTACCGGGACTACATAAGAATGAGCAGTTCTTC.

This clonotype was seen ten or more times. V usage is TRBV12-3 or TRBV12-4 and J usage is TRBJ1-2; D possibly corresponds to TRBD1 (6 bases). The CDR3 covers 17 residues. V lost 5 bases and J 8 bases, leaving 27 bases between the germline ends. The CDR3 is CASSGGLVVRGMRGYTF. For the CDR3, the DNA is TGTGCCAGCAGTGGAGGGCTCGTTGTGAGGGGGATGAGAGGCTACACCTTC.